This TCR beta chain was profiled in a study of blood T cells in healthy people across ages (dated by TCRdb to 2014 to 2015). Study-level background: Template switching captured roughly one uniquely barcoded TCR beta cDNA molecule per two T cells in model experiments. To avoid experimental bias, donors of different ages were spread randomly across the sequencing lanes. The study measured age-related changes in TCR beta repertoire diversity using deep sequencing normalized with unique cDNA molecular identifiers. Donors were grouped into four age groups: young (average roughly 15 years), middle-aged (about 38), aged (around 56) and long-lived (approximately 78). The study analyzed two additional independent replicas of 1 million unique cDNA reads from the same blood draw for two donors, one aged 18 to 30 and one aged 80 or older.

Beyond this particular receptor, the publication reports: A strong correlation was found between observed TCR beta diversity and the percentage of naive T cells measured by flow cytometry. As age increased, observed TCR beta diversity per million T cells dropped in a roughly linear way, and a significant reduction was already evident by age 40. The CMV infection status of donors was not known, potentially confounding age-related changes in expanded clonotypes. Compared with the aged group, the long-lived group had more naive CD4+ T cells, fewer expanded clones and increased TCR diversity, suggesting age selection. Because profiling used bulk unsorted PBMCs, naive and antigen-experienced compartments could not be compared conclusively. Total diversity estimates from one million sequenced T cells were considered lower bounds and underestimates.

The germline V gene (reference sequence) sets CDR1 to DFQATT and CDR2 to SNEGSKA. The CDR3 spans 13 residues, from the cysteine through the phenylalanine. The sequence is cut down to CDR3 DNA, 39 bases in frame from base 1. The method behind the library was 5' RACE. TCRdb lists the instrument as Illumina HiSeq 2500. A second about 7 to 12 cycle PCR used a sample-barcoded 5' primer and a J-beta primer mix. Each TCR beta cDNA molecule received a unique molecular identifier from a template-switch 5' adaptor carrying 12 random nucleotides. Each sample yielded at least 2.5 million CDR3-containing paired-end reads. First-strand cDNA was synthesized from all RNA with the Mint cDNA synthesis kit, primed by a TRBC-specific oligonucleotide. Following uracil-DNA glycosylase treatment, a first 18-cycle PCR with universal primers M1SS and BC2_uni_R was performed on all cDNA. On the authors' methods: For normalization, 1 million high-quality reads were randomly selected from each sample, with every read carrying a distinct molecular identifier. Instead of being binned into consensus sequences, reads that shared molecular identifiers were thrown out. MiTCR, run with a Q25 quality threshold and the strictest error-elimination algorithm, handled CDR3 identification, clonotype clustering and error correction. A nonparametric unseen species model with Euler transformation was used to estimate a lower bound on total TCR beta diversity. TCRdb trimmed the raw reads at Q25, called clones with MiXCR and kept productive beta chains. Identical CDR3 proteins give one entry, which carries the most common genes and DNA. In this record, the V and J calls reflect TCRdb's handling and not the investigators' own analysis. The sample table records 270,000 or so distinct CDR3 sequences; 25% to 30% of these occur just once. Jointly, the top ten make up 29% of the sample.

This clonotype was recorded a few times. Its antigen specificity is not known. The record has no base qualities; no much larger clone is one base away. The roughly 38 donors, aged about 6 to 100 years, were systemically healthy Caucasian individuals from Russia. Around 10 milliliters of peripheral blood were collected from each donor into EDTA-treated Vacutainer tubes. PBMCs were isolated by Ficoll-Paque density-gradient centrifugation, with at least 7 million obtained per sample. Total RNA was extracted from PBMCs with Trizol reagent, with at least 6 micrograms obtained per sample. Naive CD45RAhigh/CD27high T cell percentages were measured by flow cytometry on a PBMC aliquot from every donor.

Recombination linked TRBV20-1 to TRBJ2-5; 12 junctional bases match TRBD2. Near its end, the DNA agrees better with TRBJ2-1, so the J call may be wrong. The sample was blood. The sequence was collected from a woman in her 70s in good health. The nucleotides are TGCAGTGCCGAGGCTAGCGGGAGGGTCGAGCAGTTCTTC. This is translated as CSAEASGRVEQFF.